This T cell receptor beta chain was identified in a study of vaccination and CD4 T cells after COVID-19. Study-wide context: A median of 101 days (range 35 to 161) separated diagnosis from post-COVID sampling. Stimuli were overlapping spike peptide pools of SARS-CoV-2 and three common cold coronaviruses (HCoV-NL63, HCoV-OC43, HCoV-229E).

With respect to this clonotype: Its target is not known.

With the Oncomine TCR Beta short-read assay, DNA from cultured CD4+ T cells was sequenced. TCRdb called the PCR reads again in MiXCR, with one record for every CDR3 protein. The data show some 14,000 distinct CDR3 sequences, 50% to 60% seen once. Between the trimmed V and J ends, which lost 0 bases and 5 bases, there was a span of 14 bases. Germline assignment: CDR1 KGHSH and CDR2 LQKENI. CDR3 length: 15 residues. The treatment is: roughly ten-day PBMC culture with coronavirus spike peptide pools or control peptides (ViraFEST assay). The TCR originated in a human donor who had recovered from COVID-19. Sample: CD4+ T cells from blood, cultured in vitro. This chain connects TRBV18 to TRBJ2-7; D possibly matches TRBD1 or TRBD2 (5 bases each). The CDR3 region has the DNA TGTGCCAGCTCACCACCCGGGACCCAGGGTAACGAGCAGTACTTC. Its protein is CASSPPGTQGNEQYF.